This T cell receptor beta chain was captured by sequencing in a study of blood T cell repertoires in COVID-19. Across the whole study: In each case, the material was cDNA or gDNA derived from T cells, B-cell-depleted T cells, or PBMCs.

In the study's own analysis: From reference gene primer amplification, estimates of nucleated cell counts were derived. Sequenced by immunoSEQ multiplex PCR; TCRdb stores in-frame clones only, minus some. V and J calls and clone size are as listed in that table; D and trimming were resolved from the DNA. This sample has under 200,000 clones; roughly 90% occur once, and the top ten carry around 1.5%. This CDR3 is built from 14 residues. V was pared by 2 bases and J by 7 bases, with 9 bases between. In germline, CDR1 is MNHNS, CDR2 SASEGT. This sequence was found in a man aged 18 to 29 with active or convalescent COVID-19. This chain joins TRBV6-1 and TRBJ1-6, with D hard to call. Sequenced: peripheral blood. The CDR3 DNA reads as TGTGCCAGCAGTGAAAGGTGGGAGAATTCACCCCTCCACTTT. Its translation: CASSERWENSPLHF.